Listed here is a single TCR beta chain. Its antigen is unknown. Reverse transcription of all isolated RNA meant that expressed TCRB transcripts were sequenced. Approximately 3.6 million reads, on average, came from each naive, central memory and regulatory T cell sample. Sequencing was performed with immunoSEQ multiplex PCR; in TCRdb, only in-frame clones are kept and a portion is missing. The sample has hundreds of thousands of clones, 10% to 15% seen once; the top ten hold less than 0.025%. V lost 7 bases, J lost 14 bases, and 17 bases lay in between. Germline assignment: CDR1 MNHNY and CDR2 SVGAGI (reference sequence). The CDR3 consists of 11 residues. CD4+ naive, central memory, regulatory and stem cell-like memory cells were sorted via CD45RO/CCR7/CD25/CD127/CD95/CD27. The data originate from a study of beta chain features in type 1 diabetes. Study-level information: Investigators examined some 110,000,000 sorted cells across all samples. Study-wide results and limits: Overrepresentation of cells with high TCR expression could result from cDNA sequencing. Significant though moderate, a shortening of TCRB CDR3s appeared in all four CD4+ subsets of Type 1 diabetes patients.

Sequencing was carried out using naive CD4+ T cells from blood. This sequence originates from a man aged 18 to 30 with type 1 diabetes. The chain joins TRBV6-6 to TRBJ1-2; D is perhaps TRBD1 (5 bases). DNA for the CDR3: TGTGCCAGCACCTCAGGGAGGTCGGGAACCTTC. This codes for CASTSGRSGTF.